The clone carrying this T cell receptor beta chain has just a few counts. Trimming cost V 6 bases and J 3 bases, with 12 bases left between them. From germline, CDR1 is SNHLY and CDR2 FYNNEI. This CDR3 has 14 amino acids. The sample originates from a study of identical twins. TCRdb ran MiXCR on the 5' RACE reads and lists one entry per CDR3 protein. This table has 400,000 to 600,000 distinct CDR3 sequences, around 20% appearing once. This same sample was also taken into another study, of yellow fever vaccine responses in identical twins.

The chain uses TRBV2 and TRBJ2-1, with D perhaps matching TRBD2 (5 bases). This receptor was obtained from a woman between 18 and 29 years old in good health. Material: CD4+ T cells sorted from blood. The CDR3 protein is CASRAGLIYNEQFF. The CDR3 bases are TGTGCCAGCAGGGCAGGACTTATCTACAATGAGCAGTTCTTC.